The entry below describes one T cell receptor beta chain. Germline assignment: CDR1 LNHNV and CDR2 YYDKDF (reference sequence). This CDR3 spans 17 amino acids. The germline V and J ends were trimmed by 4 bases and 0 bases, with 16 bases remaining between them. Method: immunoSEQ multiplex PCR; TCRdb's copy keeps in-frame clones and lacks some. The data contain about 40,000 clones, over 90% of them singletons. This sample is drawn from a study of graft-versus-host responses after intestinal transplantation. Study-wide background: Transplants were multivisceral, liver-intestinal, or isolated intestinal.

The TCR sequence derives from a human patient who received an intestinal transplant, so some T cells may come from the graft donor. The sequences come from PBMCs, collected 700 to 850 days after intestinal transplantation. The rearrangement uses TRBV15 and TRBJ1-3; D call uncertain. CDR3 loop: CATSTDIPGSSGNTIYF. The CDR3 nucleotides read TGTGCCACCAGCACCGACATCCCGGGTAGCTCTGGAAACACCATATATTTT.